What follows describes a single T cell receptor (beta chain). Trimming cost V 3 bases and J 3 bases, with 8 bases left between them. Germline CDR1 SGHRS, CDR2 YFSETQ. CDR3 length: 13 amino acids. This entry comes from a study of beta chain features in type 1 diabetes. Sequencing targeted expressed TCRB transcripts, as all isolated RNA had been reverse transcribed. Sequencing used immunoSEQ multiplex PCR; TCRdb keeps in-frame clones, though not all of them. The table lists fewer than 350,000 clones, about 20% of them singletons. This chain links TRBV5-1 with TRBJ2-3; maybe TRBD2 (6 bases). The sequencing input was naive CD4+ T cells from blood. The sequence came from a woman under 30 in good health. CDR3 in amino acids: CASSSRETDTQYF. The CDR3 nucleotides are TGCGCCAGCAGCTCCCGGGAGACAGATACGCAGTATTTT.